The rows below give T cell receptor beta chains drawn from one sample of a study of blood T cell repertoires in COVID-19. Method: immunoSEQ multiplex PCR; TCRdb's copy keeps in-frame clones and lacks some. This sample has hundreds of thousands of clones, with about 86% found just once. Sequencing was carried out using PBMCs or T cells enriched from blood (not recorded which). Receptors originate from a woman in her forties or fifties in a cohort exposed to, infected with or recovered from COVID-19 (not recorded which). Each CDR3 is given with its conserved first and last residue. Fields, in order: V gene, clone size, J gene, CDR3 protein. Size values are once, few and many counts, or a class for expanded clones, and some rows have none.

V: TRBV28; size: -; J: TRBJ2-7; CDR3: CASSLFSLAGRSYEQYF
V: TRBV2; size: -; J: TRBJ2-3; CDR3: CASSEGILRGTDTQYF
V: TRBV7-9; size: -; J: TRBJ1-1; CDR3: CASNYRPDTEAFF
V: TRBV7-6; size: few; J: TRBJ2-5; CDR3: CASSSDPGQQETQYF
V: TRBV1; size: -; J: TRBJ2-2; CDR3: CTSSQEGCRQLAGGWNTGELFF
V: TRBV30; size: -; J: TRBJ1-5; CDR3: CAWSVRGGWNQPQHF
V: TRBV7-9; size: -; J: TRBJ2-1; CDR3: CASSSSGGGFYNEQFF
V: TRBV18; size: once; J: TRBJ1-3; CDR3: CASSHLGDSENTIYF
V: TRBV6-5; size: -; J: TRBJ1-2; CDR3: CASRTTRDYGYTF
V: TRBV12-3/TRBV12-4; size: -; J: TRBJ1-1; CDR3: CASSLTGNTEAFF
V: TRBV2; size: few; J: TRBJ2-2; CDR3: CASSAQGTGELFF
V: TRBV4-3; size: -; J: TRBJ1-6; CDR3: CASSQDFLADNSPLHF
V: TRBV7-9; size: -; J: TRBJ1-1; CDR3: CASSLAGTGARDTEAFF
V: TRBV7-2; size: once; J: TRBJ2-1; CDR3: CASSLARTSGGADEQFF
V: TRBV5-1; size: -; J: TRBJ2-5; CDR3: CASSPPGVAGPETQYF
V: TRBV7-3; size: -; J: TRBJ1-2; CDR3: CASSLNPPRGGAGGYTF
V: TRBV7-2; size: -; J: TRBJ2-4; CDR3: CASSSRWGEGAKNIQYF
V: TRBV13; size: -; J: TRBJ2-3; CDR3: CASSFSGETSTDTQYF
V: TRBV27; size: -; J: TRBJ2-7; CDR3: CASSTLLAGRSYEQYF
V: TRBV2; size: -; J: TRBJ1-1; CDR3: CASGGTGEAFF
V: TRBV5-1; size: -; J: TRBJ2-2; CDR3: CASSSYRRGTNTGELFF
V: TRBV4-3; size: -; J: TRBJ1-6; CDR3: CASSQETGTSPLHF
V: TRBV30; size: -; J: TRBJ1-3; CDR3: CAWRTHSTTASGNTIYF
V: TRBV3-1/TRBV3-2; size: -; J: TRBJ2-3; CDR3: CASSLNSRGGARTQYF
V: TRBV18; size: -; J: TRBJ2-2; CDR3: CASSPRGINTGELFF
V: TRBV21-1; size: -; J: TRBJ2-3; CDR3: CASSTGRIPYSTDTQYF
V: TRBV9; size: -; J: TRBJ1-1; CDR3: CASSVGPDTEAFF
V: TRBV19; size: -; J: TRBJ2-2; CDR3: CASSIRAGELFF
V: TRBV5-1; size: -; J: TRBJ1-1; CDR3: CASSPGQGANTEAFF
V: TRBV7-2; size: -; J: TRBJ2-2; CDR3: CASSPRQLNTGELFF
V: TRBV5-6; size: few; J: TRBJ1-1; CDR3: CASSLGPGAFF
V: TRBV27; size: -; J: TRBJ2-3; CDR3: CASSFLRADTQYF
V: TRBV3-1/TRBV3-2; size: -; J: TRBJ1-1; CDR3: CASSSLTGWNTEAFF
V: TRBV20-1; size: -; J: TRBJ2-5; CDR3: CSVGQAETQYF
V: TRBV19; size: -; J: TRBJ2-3; CDR3: CASRRDRGTDTQYF
V: TRBV29-1; size: -; J: TRBJ1-2; CDR3: CSAQEEGYGYTF
V: TRBV5-6; size: -; J: TRBJ1-1; CDR3: CASRNRDRGFGAFF
V: TRBV5-1; size: -; J: TRBJ1-2; CDR3: CASSGNYGYTF
V: TRBV11-2; size: -; J: TRBJ2-1; CDR3: CASSPQGLGSYNEQFF
V: TRBV5-1; size: few; J: TRBJ2-1; CDR3: CASSLVLVRASYNEQFF
V: TRBV3-1/TRBV3-2; size: few; J: TRBJ1-1; CDR3: CASSQDNPQGRNTEAFF
V: TRBV5-6; size: -; J: TRBJ2-5; CDR3: CASSSVAGGQETQYF
V: TRBV7-8; size: -; J: TRBJ1-1; CDR3: CASSLVSGNTEAFF
V: TRBV28; size: -; J: TRBJ1-1; CDR3: CASSLTRNTEAFF
V: TRBV9; size: -; J: TRBJ1-4; CDR3: CASSVAGGREKLFF
V: TRBV28; size: -; J: TRBJ1-2; CDR3: CASSSGGPYGYTF
V: TRBV30; size: -; J: TRBJ1-4; CDR3: CAWRNQGKGEKLFF
V: TRBV12-3/TRBV12-4; size: -; J: TRBJ1-1; CDR3: CASSLNQGAEAFF
V: TRBV4-3; size: -; J: TRBJ2-1; CDR3: CASRVGLAGSYNEQFF
V: TRBV5-1; size: many; J: TRBJ2-5; CDR3: CASSQPPGETQYF